These T cell receptor beta chains were read from a single sample in a study of T cell changes during pregnancy in multiple sclerosis. Libraries were prepared by immunoSEQ multiplex PCR; TCRdb keeps only in-frame clonotypes and omits some of them. This sample has approximately 37,000 clones; nearly 90% occur once, and the top ten carry roughly 4%. Sample: CD8+ T cells from peripheral blood mononuclear cells, taken in the first trimester of pregnancy. These receptors all stem from a female donor with multiple sclerosis, enrolled in a pregnancy study. The CDR3 runs from the conserved cysteine through the conserved F or W. The D gene is left open where the match is weak. A clone size is listed for some rows: how often the clone was seen (once, few, many), or a class if it is expanded.

V gene: TRBV11-2; clone size: NA; J gene: TRBJ1-3; D gene: TRBD1; CDR3 protein: CASSPGTVGTTRSGNTIYF; CDR3 DNA: TGTGCCAGCAGCCCAGGGACAGTGGGGACAACACGCTCTGGAAACACCATATATTTT
V gene: TRBV7-3; clone size: NA; J gene: TRBJ2-7; D gene: NA; CDR3 protein: CASSPGGKYEQYF; CDR3 DNA: TGTGCCAGCAGCCCCGGGGGAAAGTACGAGCAGTACTTC
V gene: TRBV9; clone size: NA; J gene: TRBJ2-1; D gene: NA; CDR3 protein: CASSPPGGSRRNEQFF; CDR3 DNA: TGTGCCAGCAGCCCCCCCGGAGGGAGCCGCCGAAATGAGCAGTTCTTC
V gene: TRBV4-3; clone size: NA; J gene: TRBJ2-1; D gene: TRBD2; CDR3 protein: CASSLRTSGANEQFF; CDR3 DNA: TGCGCCAGCAGCTTGCGGACTAGCGGGGCCAATGAGCAGTTCTTC
V gene: TRBV15; clone size: NA; J gene: TRBJ2-7; D gene: NA; CDR3 protein: CATSREGGSSYEQYF; CDR3 DNA: TGTGCCACCAGCAGAGAAGGAGGAAGTTCCTACGAGCAGTACTTC
V gene: TRBV20-1; clone size: once; J gene: TRBJ2-7; D gene: NA; CDR3 protein: CSARQDYEQYF; CDR3 DNA: TGCAGTGCTAGACAGGACTACGAGCAGTACTTC
V gene: TRBV9; clone size: NA; J gene: TRBJ2-5; D gene: NA; CDR3 protein: CASSEQGYTQETQYF; CDR3 DNA: TGTGCCAGCAGCGAACAGGGCTATACCCAAGAGACCCAGTACTTC
V gene: TRBV29-1; clone size: NA; J gene: TRBJ2-7; D gene: NA; CDR3 protein: CSASGDGISYEQYF; CDR3 DNA: TGCAGCGCCTCGGGGGACGGAATCTCCTACGAGCAGTACTTC
V gene: TRBV2; clone size: NA; J gene: TRBJ2-1; D gene: TRBD1; CDR3 protein: CASSDPGTGDNEQFF; CDR3 DNA: TGTGCCAGCAGTGACCCGGGGACAGGGGACAATGAGCAGTTCTTC
V gene: TRBV4-1; clone size: NA; J gene: TRBJ2-1; D gene: TRBD2; CDR3 protein: CASRFSGEGNNEQFF; CDR3 DNA: TGCGCCAGCAGATTTTCCGGGGAGGGGAACAATGAGCAGTTCTTC
V gene: TRBV11-2; clone size: NA; J gene: TRBJ1-4; D gene: TRBD1; CDR3 protein: CASSLNEIQGAWEKLFF; CDR3 DNA: TGTGCCAGCAGCTTAAACGAGATCCAGGGGGCGTGGGAAAAACTGTTTTTT
V gene: TRBV23-1; clone size: NA; J gene: TRBJ2-7; D gene: TRBD1; CDR3 protein: CASSPPDQRQGTSHEQYF; CDR3 DNA: TGCGCCAGCAGTCCTCCTGACCAACGACAGGGCACTTCCCACGAGCAGTACTTC
V gene: TRBV9; clone size: NA; J gene: TRBJ2-1; D gene: NA; CDR3 protein: CASSAGTSLNEQFF; CDR3 DNA: TGTGCCAGCAGCGCCGGGACTTCGCTTAATGAGCAGTTCTTC
V gene: TRBV7-7; clone size: NA; J gene: TRBJ2-7; D gene: TRBD1; CDR3 protein: CASSSRGTYEQYF; CDR3 DNA: TGTGCTAGCAGCTCCAGGGGGACCTACGAGCAGTACTTC
V gene: TRBV7-6; clone size: NA; J gene: TRBJ2-2; D gene: NA; CDR3 protein: CASSLGGRELFF; CDR3 DNA: TGTGCCAGCAGCTTAGGGGGCCGGGAGCTGTTTTTT
V gene: TRBV6-1; clone size: NA; J gene: TRBJ2-7; D gene: TRBD1; CDR3 protein: CASSATGGASHEQYF; CDR3 DNA: TGTGCCAGCAGTGCCACAGGGGGCGCATCCCACGAGCAGTACTTC
V gene: TRBV7-8; clone size: NA; J gene: TRBJ2-1; D gene: NA; CDR3 protein: CASSLSPWTDNEQFF; CDR3 DNA: TGTGCCAGCAGCTTATCCCCTTGGACAGACAATGAGCAGTTCTTC
V gene: TRBV15; clone size: NA; J gene: TRBJ1-1; D gene: NA; CDR3 protein: CATSRGGGNTEAFF; CDR3 DNA: TGTGCCACCAGCAGAGGGGGGGGGAACACTGAAGCTTTCTTT
V gene: TRBV9; clone size: NA; J gene: TRBJ2-2; D gene: NA; CDR3 protein: CASTSRKGGGELFF; CDR3 DNA: TGTGCCAGCACCTCAAGGAAAGGGGGCGGGGAGCTGTTTTTT
V gene: TRBV9; clone size: NA; J gene: TRBJ2-1; D gene: NA; CDR3 protein: CASSARGREQFF; CDR3 DNA: TGTGCCAGCAGCGCCAGGGGTCGTGAGCAGTTCTTC
V gene: TRBV19; clone size: NA; J gene: TRBJ1-1; D gene: NA; CDR3 protein: CASSAQHNRFEAFF; CDR3 DNA: TGTGCCAGTAGTGCCCAACACAACAGGTTTGAAGCTTTCTTT
V gene: TRBV4-3; clone size: NA; J gene: TRBJ1-2; D gene: TRBD1; CDR3 protein: CASRPSSGTGGYGYTF; CDR3 DNA: TGCGCCAGCAGACCGAGTTCCGGGACAGGGGGCTATGGCTACACCTTC
V gene: TRBV19; clone size: NA; J gene: TRBJ1-2; D gene: NA; CDR3 protein: CASAWSVYYGYTF; CDR3 DNA: TGTGCCAGTGCCTGGAGCGTGTACTATGGCTACACCTTC
V gene: TRBV5-5; clone size: NA; J gene: TRBJ2-7; D gene: NA; CDR3 protein: CASSSSNSPSYEQYF; CDR3 DNA: TGTGCCAGCAGCTCTTCGAACAGTCCCTCCTACGAGCAGTACTTC
V gene: TRBV9; clone size: NA; J gene: TRBJ1-1; D gene: TRBD1; CDR3 protein: CASSARQGGDTEAFF; CDR3 DNA: TGTGCCAGCAGCGCCCGACAGGGGGGAGACACTGAAGCTTTCTTT
V gene: TRBV9; clone size: NA; J gene: TRBJ1-1; D gene: NA; CDR3 protein: CASSAARNTEAFF; CDR3 DNA: TGTGCCAGCAGCGCCGCCAGGAACACTGAAGCTTTCTTT
V gene: TRBV18; clone size: NA; J gene: TRBJ1-5; D gene: NA; CDR3 protein: CASSPPRIGDRNQPQHF; CDR3 DNA: TGTGCCAGCTCACCACCGAGAATCGGGGATCGCAATCAGCCCCAGCATTTT
V gene: TRBV7-6; clone size: NA; J gene: TRBJ1-2; D gene: NA; CDR3 protein: CAQGRGWDGYTF; CDR3 DNA: TGTGCCCAAGGGCGGGGTTGGGATGGCTACACCTTC
V gene: TRBV5-5; clone size: NA; J gene: TRBJ1-2; D gene: TRBD1; CDR3 protein: CASSWDRDYGYTF; CDR3 DNA: TGTGCCAGCAGCTGGGACAGGGACTATGGCTACACCTTC
V gene: TRBV19; clone size: NA; J gene: TRBJ1-2; D gene: NA; CDR3 protein: CASISGSRGYTF; CDR3 DNA: TGTGCCAGTATCAGTGGCTCGAGGGGCTACACCTTC
V gene: TRBV13; clone size: NA; J gene: TRBJ2-5; D gene: TRBD2; CDR3 protein: CASSLGLAPQETQYF; CDR3 DNA: TGTGCCAGCAGCTTAGGACTAGCGCCACAAGAGACCCAGTACTTC
V gene: TRBV9; clone size: once; J gene: TRBJ2-5; D gene: NA; CDR3 protein: CAGSPNQETQYF; CDR3 DNA: TGTGCCGGCAGCCCAAACCAAGAGACCCAGTACTTC
V gene: TRBV11-3; clone size: NA; J gene: TRBJ1-2; D gene: TRBD1; CDR3 protein: CASMSEGAPCGYTF; CDR3 DNA: TGTGCCAGCATGTCAGAGGGGGCCCCCTGTGGCTACACCTTC
V gene: TRBV4-1; clone size: NA; J gene: TRBJ2-7; D gene: TRBD2; CDR3 protein: CASSQGPSGGVYEQYF; CDR3 DNA: TGCGCCAGCAGCCAAGGCCCTAGCGGGGGAGTGTACGAGCAGTACTTC